This T cell receptor beta chain was recovered during a study of cytomegalovirus exposure and HLA in healthy donors. Study-wide results and limits: Later on, analysis showed that most CMV-associated TCR beta chains appeared to be HLA-restricted.

Turning to this clone: The antigen is not known.

The PCR contained 60 Vbeta and 13 Jbeta primers. TCRdb keeps only in-frame clones here, not all; method: immunoSEQ multiplex PCR. The data hold 65,000 to 95,000 clones, with about 78% observed a single time. The TCR originated in a male donor in good health and CMV-seropositive. Sequenced: PBMCs.

CDR3 DNA: TGTGCCAGCAGCTTGATCCGGGGGGCGGTCGATGAGCAGTTCTTC. Its protein product is CASSLIRGAVDEQFF. The V and J genes are TRBV7-3 and TRBJ2-1; tentatively, D is TRBD2 (7 bases). The length of the CDR3 is 15 residues. The germline V gene encodes CDR1 SGHTA and CDR2 FQGTGA. With 3 bases removed from V and 8 bases from J, the gap between germline ends came to 17 bases.